This TCR beta chain was recovered during a study of CD8 T cells in Susac syndrome. Whole-study findings and limits: The number of individuals included in the study's TCR sequencing and HLA analysis was acknowledged as relatively small.

CDR1 is LNHNV and CDR2 is YYDKDF in the germline V gene (reference sequence). The V segment lost 0 bases and the J segment 7 bases; nucleotides outside the gene matches: 4. This CDR3 has 15 amino acids. An amount of RNA that ranged from about 0.45 to 1 ug was reverse transcribed with random hexamers. Amplification of TCR beta CDR3 used immunoSEQ multiplex PCR across 54 Vbeta and 13 Jbeta. A single record per CDR3 protein comes from TCRdb applying MiXCR to the immunoSEQ multiplex PCR reads. This sample yields just under 150,000 distinct CDR3 sequences, of which approximately 94% are seen a single time; nearly 0.085% belongs to the top ten. The authors carried out high-throughput sequencing of TCR beta. They applied it to CD8+ and CD4+ T cells obtained from blood. Controls matched for sex and age were healthy donors. A remark on this clonotype: The antigen is unknown.

The V gene is TRBV15, the J gene TRBJ1-2, with TRBD1 matching over 11 bases. The TCR comes from a human donor in good health. The material sequenced was CD4+ T cells from PBMCs. In DNA, the CDR3 is TGTGCCACCAGCAGAGAAGGACAGGGGGCAGGTGGCTACACCTTC. Encoded protein: CATSREGQGAGGYTF.